Reported below is one TCR beta chain. CDR1 is MGHRA and CDR2 is YSYEKL in the germline V gene. The CDR3 covers 15 residues. V was cut by 4 bases and J by 3 bases, with 16 bases left in between. These data come from a study of shared clonotypes between healthy human individuals. Clones were sequenced by immunoSEQ multiplex PCR, and TCRdb holds only the in-frame ones, with some missing. Among 2 million to 2.5 million clones listed, over 85% were seen once. J is TRBJ2-7 and V is TRBV4-1; the D gene is possibly TRBD2 (6 bases). Sequenced sample: naive CD4+ T cells from PBMCs. Subset denoted: CD45RA+ positively selected. This clonotype was obtained from a man aged 18 to 35 in good health. Some clones in this sample may be carry-over from other donors' samples. The CDR3 region has the DNA TGCGCCAGCAGCCTAGGGTCGGGAGAGGTCTACGAGCAGTACTTC. The encoded protein is CASSLGSGEVYEQYF.